The 13 T cell receptor beta chains listed next were all sequenced from one sample in a study of cytomegalovirus exposure and HLA in healthy donors. Both 60 Vbeta primers and 13 Jbeta primers went into the PCR. TCRdb's copy holds only in-frame clones and misses some; the assay was immunoSEQ multiplex PCR. The table has 200,000 or so clones, roughly four fifths seen once. Sequencing was carried out using PBMCs. These TCRs come from a woman aged 45-59 years in good health and CMV-seropositive.

The chain carries TRBV6-5 and TRBJ1-2; TRBD1 matches at 8 bases. The germline CDR1 and CDR2 sequences are MNHEY and SVGAGI. The V gene end was trimmed by 6 bases and the J gene end by 7 bases; junction bases not matched to a gene: 4. The length of the CDR3 is 12 residues. CDR3 sequence: CASRGTGGGYTF. CDR3 in DNA: TGTGCCAGCAGGGGGACAGGCGGTGGCTACACCTTC.

The chain has TRBV29-1 and TRBJ2-1; the match to TRBD2 covers 10 bases. V was pared by 5 bases and J by 0 bases, with 10 bases of the junction left unmatched. CDR1 SQVTM and CDR2 ANQGSEA come from the germline V gene. This CDR3 spans 17 amino acids. The CDR3 is CSVLGLAVESSYNEQFF. The CDR3 DNA reads TGCAGCGTTCTCGGACTAGCGGTAGAAAGCTCCTACAATGAGCAGTTCTTC.

This clone was seen a handful of times. This sequence joins TRBV4-3 and TRBJ1-6; 8 bases are a match to TRBD1. Losses at the gene ends were 4 bases for V and 7 bases for J; bases not matched to a gene: 6. The CDR3 is 15 amino acids. The germline V gene has CDR1 LGHNA and CDR2 YSLEER. CDR3 in amino acids: CASSLGTGLNSPLHF. In nucleotides, the CDR3 is TGCGCCAGCAGCCTCGGGACAGGTTTAAATTCACCCCTCCACTTT.

The J gene is TRBJ2-3, the V gene TRBV28; 7 bases align to TRBD1. Per the germline V gene, CDR1 is MDHEN and CDR2 is SYDVKM. The CDR3 length is 16 residues. After removal of 5 bases from V and 4 bases from J, the junction contained 12 bases not matched to a gene. The CDR3 region has the DNA TGTGCCAGCAGTCTTTTGGACAGGTGGGGCGCAGATACGCAGTATTTT. This encodes CASSLLDRWGADTQYF.

V is TRBV6-6 and J is TRBJ2-7; 12 bases match TRBD2. The V segment lost 5 bases and the J segment 3 bases; nucleotides outside the gene matches: 5. Germline CDR1 is MNHNY and CDR2 is SVGAGI (reference sequence). The CDR3 runs 15 residues. CDR3 loop: CASSKGLAGFYEQYF. The CDR3, as DNA: TGTGCCAGCAGTAAGGGACTAGCGGGCTTCTACGAGCAGTACTTC.

With regard to this clone: The junction and the germline gene differ at one end; a read error may be behind it. The chain employs TRBV7-9 and TRBJ1-4; no definite D call. Germline CDR1 is SEHNR and CDR2 is FQNEAQ (reference sequence). CDR3 length equals 14 residues. CDR3 nucleotide sequence: TGTTCCAGCAGCAAGACTACCTATGGTGAAAAACTGTTTTTT. It codes for CSSSKTTYGEKLFF.

The CDR3, as DNA: TGCAGTGCTCGTGATTCGGGTGGCTACACCTTC. This encodes CSARDSGGYTF. V is TRBV20-1 and J is TRBJ1-2; D is unclear. V was cut by 5 bases and J by 7 bases, with 11 bases left in between. Germline CDR1 is DFQATT and CDR2 is SNEGSKA (reference sequence). The CDR3 loop spans 11 amino acids.

This clone turned up a few times. V is TRBV7-8 and J is TRBJ1-4, with D possibly being TRBD1 (6 bases). CDR1 is SGHVS and CDR2 is FQNEAQ in the germline V gene. This CDR3 spans 15 amino acids. V was trimmed by 2 bases and J by 7 bases, leaving 14 bases between them. CDR3 region: CASSLFPGDREKLFF. Here the CDR3 DNA reads TGTGCCAGCAGCTTATTTCCAGGGGACCGTGAAAAACTGTTTTTT.

V usage is TRBV7-6 and J usage is TRBJ2-3; 10 nucleotides agree with TRBD2. V trimming: 1 base; J trimming: 3 bases; junction bases outside the gene matches: 4. The CDR3 length is 16 residues. Looked up from germline, CDR1 is SGHVS and CDR2 is FNYEAQ. The CDR3 sequence is CASSLGAGGGTDTQYF. CDR3 bases: TGTGCCAGCAGCTTAGGAGCGGGGGGGGGAACAGATACGCAGTATTTT.

The chain links TRBV4-3 to TRBJ2-6; no clear D gene. The V and J ends lost 3 bases and 0 bases respectively, with 9 bases between them. Germline CDR1 reads LGHNA; CDR2 reads YSLEER. The CDR3 contains 16 residues. This CDR3 is CASSHLLYSGANVLTF. CDR3 DNA: TGCGCCAGCAGCCACTTACTCTACTCTGGGGCCAACGTCCTGACTTTC.

The V gene is TRBV18, the J gene TRBJ1-4; TRBD1 might be the D (5 bases). The CDR3 covers 15 residues. Germline-derived CDR1 and CDR2 are KGHSH and LQKENI. The V gene lost 1 base and the J gene lost 6 bases, with 12 bases spanning the gap. In DNA, the CDR3 is TGTGCCAGCTCACCACGCCCAGGAGGGGATGAAAAACTGTTTTTT. It yields the protein CASSPRPGGDEKLFF.

The chain has TRBV29-1 and TRBJ2-7, with a possible D match to TRBD1 (6 bases). The germline CDR1 and CDR2 sequences are SQVTM and ANQGSEA. Trimming pared 4 bases from V and 2 bases from J, leaving 21 bases between. CDR3 length: 16 residues. CDR3 DNA: TGCAGCGTTGTTTCCCTTCCTACCAGGGGTCCCTACGAGCAGTACTTC. It codes for CSVVSLPTRGPYEQYF.

The count of this clone is one. The rearrangement uses TRBV18 and TRBJ2-3; TRBD1 aligns across 12 bases. The CDR3 runs 15 residues. Germline CDR1 KGHSH, CDR2 LQKENI. V gave up 8 bases and J gave up 2 bases; unmatched junction bases: 5. CDR3 residues: CASPGQGAPTDTQYF. The CDR3 DNA follows: TGTGCCAGCCCGGGACAGGGGGCCCCCACAGATACGCAGTATTTT.